This is a list of T cell receptor beta chains from one sample in a study of T cell responses to AZD1222 COVID-19 vaccine. Sequencing was performed with immunoSEQ multiplex PCR; in TCRdb, only in-frame clones are kept and a portion is missing. The data hold under 150,000 clones, with roughly 92% observed a single time. The sample here was peripheral blood, taken 28 days after the second AZD1222 dose. Receptors originate from an adult who received the AZD1222 COVID-19 vaccine. Both conserved end residues are part of each CDR3. A D gene is named only where the DNA matches it firmly.

TRBV6-5,TRBJ1-6,.,CASSFQGTPLHF
TRBV13,TRBJ2-7,TRBD1,CASSFRQGDHEQYF
TRBV30,TRBJ2-7,.,CAWSPPRVLGEQYF
TRBV4-2,TRBJ1-5,TRBD1,CASSQDPGTGVLQPQHF
TRBV6-5,TRBJ2-7,TRBD1,CASSYSATGGSEQYF
TRBV7-2,TRBJ2-3,.,CASSLVAASSTDTQYF
TRBV25-1,TRBJ2-5,.,CASSESETQYF
TRBV19,TRBJ2-5,.,CASSEGLGETQYF
TRBV11-3,TRBJ2-2,.,CASSSAVNTGELFF
TRBV6-6,TRBJ1-6,.,CASSYGAGGRDSPLHF
TRBV6-1,TRBJ1-3,.,CASSEGSGAIGNTIYF
TRBV5-6,TRBJ1-1,TRBD1,CASSLAGQGVVTEAFF
TRBV15,TRBJ2-1,.,CATSREAGQLSSGSYNEQFF
TRBV27,TRBJ2-2,.,CASIRGPGTGELFF
TRBV18,TRBJ2-5,.,CASSPGYQETQYF
TRBV5-1,TRBJ2-7,.,CASSTSSPYEQYF
TRBV6-5,TRBJ1-5,.,CASSSSGQTVDQPQHF